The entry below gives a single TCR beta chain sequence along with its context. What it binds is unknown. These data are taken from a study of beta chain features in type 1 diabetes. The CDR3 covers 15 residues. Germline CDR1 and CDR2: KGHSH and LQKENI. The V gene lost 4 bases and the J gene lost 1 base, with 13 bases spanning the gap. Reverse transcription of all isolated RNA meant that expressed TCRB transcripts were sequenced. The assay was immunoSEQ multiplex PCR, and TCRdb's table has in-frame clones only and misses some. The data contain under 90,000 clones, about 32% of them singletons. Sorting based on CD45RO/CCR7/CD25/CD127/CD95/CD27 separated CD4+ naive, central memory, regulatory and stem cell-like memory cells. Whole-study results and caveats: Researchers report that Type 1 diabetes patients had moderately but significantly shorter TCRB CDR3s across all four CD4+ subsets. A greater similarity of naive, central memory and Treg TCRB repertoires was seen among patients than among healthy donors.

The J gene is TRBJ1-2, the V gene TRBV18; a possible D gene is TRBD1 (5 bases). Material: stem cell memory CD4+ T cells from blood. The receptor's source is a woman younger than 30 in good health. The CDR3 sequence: CASSRGTGDNYGYTF. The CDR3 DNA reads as TGTGCCAGCTCACGAGGGACGGGAGATAACTATGGCTACACCTTC. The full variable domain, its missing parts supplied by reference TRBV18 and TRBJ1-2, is NAGVMQNPRHLVRRRGQEARLRCSPMKGHSHVYWYRQLPEEGLKFMVYLQKENIIDESGMPKERFSAEFPKEGPSILRIQQVVRGDSAAYFCASSRGTGDNYGYTFGSGTRLTVV.